Each of the 21 T cell receptor beta chains below was sequenced from the same sample in a study of regulatory T cells in long-lasting Graves disease. Documented time point: persistent/refractory GD, antithyroid drugs over 5 years with positive TRAb. Extracted PBMC RNA gave rise to the TCR library. TCR beta libraries were built with iRepertoire HTBI primers and Arm-PCR of CDR3 regions. TCRdb called the multiplex PCR reads again in MiXCR, with one record for every CDR3 protein. The sample lists 500,000 to 800,000 distinct CDR3 sequences; about 32% were seen once. Here the sequenced sample was peripheral blood mononuclear cells (PBMCs), taken when the disease was refractory, from a patient treated with antithyroid drugs. The receptors originated from a female donor with Graves disease.

The rearrangement uses TRBV7-2 and TRBJ2-7; D remains ambiguous. The CDR3 length is 13 residues. Germline values: CDR1 SGHTA, CDR2 FQGNSA. Trimming left V 5 bases short and J 2 bases short, with 10 bases between. CDR3 bases: TGTGCCAGCAGCCACCCCCAGACCTACGAGCAGTACTTC. This translates into CASSHPQTYEQYF.

This clonotype appeared a few times. The chain carries TRBV5-1 and TRBJ2-2, with D perhaps TRBD2 (6 bases). Germline V gives CDR1 SGHRS, CDR2 YFSETQ. CDR3 size: 15 residues. The V gene lost 2 bases and the J gene lost 6 bases, with 14 bases spanning the gap. CDR3 region: CASSFSGKGSGELFF. CDR3 sequence (DNA): TGCGCCAGCAGCTTTAGCGGAAAGGGGTCCGGGGAGCTGTTTTTT. The full variable domain, its missing parts supplied by reference TRBV5-1 and TRBJ2-2, is KAGVTQTPRYLIKTRGQQVTLSCSPISGHRSVSWYQQTPGQGLQFLFEYFSETQRNKGNFPGRFSGRQFSNSRSEMNVSTLELGDSALYLCASSFSGKGSGELFFGEGSRLTVL.

In its sample, this clonotype was seen a few times. The chain joins TRBV29-1 to TRBJ2-7; 10 nucleotides align to TRBD1. V lost 7 bases to trimming and J lost 5 bases; unmatched junction nucleotides: 2. CDR3 length: 11 residues. Germline V gives CDR1 SQVTM, CDR2 ANQGSEA. CDR3 residues: CSGGQGNEQYF. The CDR3 region has the DNA TGCAGCGGGGGACAGGGGAACGAGCAGTACTTC.

This clonotype was seen a few times. The chain uses TRBV12-3 or TRBV12-4 and TRBJ2-2; 9 bases align to TRBD2. V was pared by 6 bases and J by 6 bases, with 14 bases of the junction left unmatched. The length of the CDR3 is 17 residues. CDR3 loop: CASSRGGIAGDAGELFF. DNA of the CDR3: TGTGCCAGCAGCCGTGGGGGAATAGCGGGAGATGCCGGGGAGCTGTTTTTT.

This clonotype was counted a few times. This sequence joins TRBV3-1 and TRBJ1-4; maybe TRBD1 (5 bases). Germline V gene data show CDR1 as LGHDT and CDR2 as YNNKEL (reference sequence). CDR3 length: 14 residues. With 3 bases removed from V and 4 bases from J, the gap between germline ends came to 9 bases. The CDR3 region has the DNA TGTGCCAGCAGCCAGGGGGTCATTAATGAAAAACTGTTTTTT. This translates into CASSQGVINEKLFF.

This clonotype showed up just a few times. J is TRBJ2-2 and V is TRBV6-1; 13 bases fit TRBD2. J lost 2 bases, V lost 5 bases, and 11 bases had no gene match. The germline gives CDR1 MNHNS, CDR2 SASEGT. The CDR3 runs to 19 residues. The CDR3 is CASSQRQGLAGSNTGELFF. The CDR3 nucleotides read TGTGCCAGCAGTCAGCGACAGGGACTAGCGGGATCTAACACCGGGGAGCTGTTTTTT.

This clonotype was recorded only once. This chain joins TRBV9 and TRBJ1-6; the D is unclear. V was shortened by 0 bases and J by 8 bases, with 9 bases between the two germline ends. This CDR3 spans 14 amino acids. The germline V gene has CDR1 SGDLS and CDR2 YYNGEE. CDR3 sequence reads: CASSVAGIDSPLHF. The CDR3 coding sequence is TGTGCCAGCAGCGTAGCAGGTATAGATTCACCCCTCCACTTT.

The chain uses TRBV12-3 or TRBV12-4 and TRBJ2-7; a possible D gene is TRBD2 (6 bases). This CDR3 is built from 14 residues. The ends were cut back, 0 bases at V and 7 bases at J, with 13 bases in the middle. CDR3 nucleotides: TGTGCCAGCAGTTTAGCGGGAGCGGGCAATGAGCAGTACTTC. The encoded protein is CASSLAGAGNEQYF.

This clonotype was counted ten times or more. The gene calls are TRBV2 and TRBJ2-2; 9 bases are shared with TRBD2. Germline CDR1 reads SNHLY; CDR2 reads FYNNEI. The CDR3 is 14 amino acids. V dropped 7 bases and J dropped 2; count of bases not matched to a gene: 2. The CDR3 spells CASKREANTGELFF. In nucleotides, the CDR3 is TGTGCCAGCAAGCGGGAGGCTAACACCGGGGAGCTGTTTTTT. Full variable domain (rest looked up from reference TRBV2 and TRBJ2-2): EPEVTQTPSHQVTQMGQEVILRCVPISNHLYFYWYRQILGQKVEFLVSFYNNEISEKSEIFDDQFSVERPDGSNFTLKIRSTKLEDSAMYFCASKREANTGELFFGEGSRLTVL.

In its sample, this clonotype was seen a few times. V is TRBV6-2 or TRBV6-3 and J is TRBJ1-6, with D uncertain. CDR1 and CDR2 from the germline V gene are MNHEY and SVGEGT. This CDR3 has 14 residues. V was pared by 0 bases and J by 4 bases, with 4 bases between. The CDR3 loop is CASSYSGYNSPLHF. For the CDR3, the DNA is TGTGCCAGCAGTTACTCAGGGTATAATTCACCCCTCCACTTT.

This chain joins TRBV6-2 or TRBV6-3 and TRBJ1-4; TRBD1 matches 7 bases. CDR3 size: 15 residues. CDR1 and CDR2 from the germline V gene are MNHEY and SVGEGT. Losses at the gene ends were 5 bases for V and 7 bases for J; bases not matched to a gene: 10. CDR3 protein: CASSGGDSLVEKLFF. As DNA, the CDR3 is TGTGCCAGCAGTGGGGGGGACAGCCTAGTTGAAAAACTGTTTTTT.

This clonotype was found a few times. The chain couples TRBV9 to TRBJ1-1; the match to TRBD1 covers 9 bases. Germline-derived CDR1 and CDR2 are SGDLS and YYNGEE. The junction had 5 bases not matched to a gene; V was cut back by 0 bases and J by 5 bases. The CDR3 length is 15 residues. Written as DNA, the CDR3 is TGTGCCAGCAGCGTAGCTACAGGACAGGGGACTGAAGCTTTCTTT. Residues: CASSVATGQGTEAFF.

This clonotype has more than one count but fewer than ten. The V call is TRBV12-3 or TRBV12-4, the J call TRBJ2-2, with TRBD1 matching 7 bases. V shed 8 bases and J 1 base; nucleotides not matched to a gene: 4. CDR3 length: 14 residues. The CDR3 loop is CASFRTGNTGELFF. As DNA, the CDR3 is TGTGCCAGCTTTCGGACAGGGAACACCGGGGAGCTGTTTTTT.

This rearrangement joins TRBV29-1 to TRBJ1-2, with D maybe TRBD1 (5 bases). The CDR3 covers 12 residues. Germline CDR1 is SQVTM and CDR2 is ANQGSEA. V shed 3 bases and J shed 4 bases, with 9 bases lying between them. In DNA form, the CDR3 reads TGCAGCGTTGATGGGGGACCCTATGGCTACACCTTC. This gives the protein CSVDGGPYGYTF.

This clonotype was recorded a few times. V is TRBV11-2 and J is TRBJ1-4; TRBD1 matches 11 bases. Per the germline V gene, CDR1 is SGHAT and CDR2 is FQNNGV. With 5 bases clipped from V and 11 bases from J, the junction kept 10 bases outside the gene matches. This CDR3 has 15 residues. CDR3 in DNA: TGTGCCAGCAGCGACTCCGGGACAGGGGGATATAAACTGTTTTTT. Translated: CASSDSGTGGYKLFF.

This clonotype was seen a few times. One junction end disagrees with the germline gene, perhaps due to a read error. The rearrangement joins TRBV24-1 to TRBJ1-2, with no clear D. Germline V CDR1 and CDR2: KGHDR, SFDVKD. The CDR3 has 13 residues. The CDR3 loop is CAASDLRGNGYTF. CDR3 nucleotides: TGTGCCGCCAGTGATTTGAGAGGGAATGGCTACACCTTC.

This chain links TRBV11-1 with TRBJ1-3; a possible D gene is TRBD1 (5 bases). Trimming removed 5 bases at V and 0 bases at J, with 14 bases between. Germline CDR1 and CDR2: SGHAT and FQDESV (reference sequence). This CDR3 contains 16 residues. CDR3 loop: CASSLQGDSSGNTIYF. DNA for the CDR3: TGTGCCAGCAGCCTCCAGGGTGACTCCTCTGGAAACACCATATATTTT.

V is TRBV15 and J is TRBJ2-2; 15 bases line up with TRBD2. The germline V gene has CDR1 LNHNV and CDR2 YYDKDF (reference sequence). Trimming removed 0 bases from V and 6 bases from J; junction bases left unmatched: 2. The CDR3 runs 17 residues. The CDR3 DNA sequence: TGTGCCACCAGCAGAGATCGGACTAGCGGGAGGGCCGGGGAGCTGTTTTTT. Translation gives CATSRDRTSGRAGELFF. Variable domain in full (rest from reference TRBV15 and TRBJ2-2): DAMVIQNPRYQVTQFGKPVTLSCSQTLNHNVMYWYQQKSSQAPKLLFHYYDKDFNNEADTPDNFQSRRPNTSFCFLDIRSPGLGDTAMYLCATSRDRTSGRAGELFFGEGSRLTVL.

The genes are TRBV28 and TRBJ2-3, with TRBD1 as a possible D gene (5 bases). CDR1 and CDR2 (germline): MDHEN, SYDVKM. The CDR3 is made up of 17 amino acids. V was pared by 1 base and J by 4 bases, with 18 bases between. CDR3 bases: TGTGCCAGCAGTTTATTACCCCAGGGCGGCGCGGCAGATACGCAGTATTTT. It codes for CASSLLPQGGAADTQYF.

This clonotype was counted a few times. The chain joins TRBV19 to TRBJ1-2; D unclear. Looked up from germline, CDR1 is LNHDA and CDR2 is SQIVND (reference sequence). V was clipped by 6 bases and J by 3 bases, with 17 bases between them. The CDR3 spans 15 residues. In DNA, the CDR3 is TGTGCCAGTAGGATTAGTTGGAACAAGTACTATGGCTACACCTTC. Amino acids: CASRISWNKYYGYTF.

This clonotype was seen ten or more times. This chain joins TRBV5-1 and TRBJ1-1, with a weak D call TRBD1 (6 bases). This CDR3 is 14 amino acids long. V lost 4 bases and J 4 bases, leaving 14 bases between the germline ends. The germline V gene encodes CDR1 SGHRS and CDR2 YFSETQ. The CDR3 region is CASSREQGTTEAFF. The CDR3 DNA reads as TGCGCCAGCAGCAGAGAACAGGGCACCACTGAAGCTTTCTTT.